Listed below are T cell receptor beta chains from one sample, sequenced in a study of blood T cell repertoires in COVID-19. TCRdb's table, derived via immunoSEQ multiplex PCR, lists solely in-frame clones and lacks some. Among 100,000 or so clones listed, about 90% were seen once. Sequencing input: peripheral blood. These receptors all come from a woman aged 50 to 60 with COVID-19, enrolled during active disease. Each CDR3 is given with its conserved first and last residue. The order of the fields is V gene, D gene, clone size, J gene, CDR3 protein, CDR3 DNA. The D gene is left open where the match is weak. Rows may omit the clone size; those that give it use once, few, many or a size class.

V: TRBV29-1; D: TRBD1; size: NA; J: TRBJ1-1; CDR3: CSVVSQGVAEAFF; DNA: TGCAGCGTTGTAAGCCAGGGGGTCGCTGAAGCTTTCTTT
V: TRBV5-1; D: TRBD1; size: NA; J: TRBJ2-2; CDR3: CASSQKDRANTGELFF; DNA: TGCGCCAGCAGCCAAAAGGACAGGGCGAACACCGGGGAGCTGTTTTTT
V: TRBV11-2; D: TRBD2; size: NA; J: TRBJ2-2; CDR3: CASSLEGSGTGELFF; DNA: TGTGCCAGCAGCTTAGAAGGTAGCGGGACCGGGGAGCTGTTTTTT
V: TRBV5-4; D: TRBD1; size: once; J: TRBJ1-1; CDR3: CASSLVGTGDLNTEAFF; DNA: TGTGCCAGCAGCTTGGTTGGGACAGGAGACCTGAACACTGAAGCTTTCTTT
V: TRBV12-3/TRBV12-4; D: NA; size: NA; J: TRBJ1-1; CDR3: CASSLIRNTEAFF; DNA: TGTGCCAGCAGTTTAATCCGGAACACTGAAGCTTTCTTT
V: TRBV28; D: NA; size: NA; J: TRBJ2-6; CDR3: CASSLLLSGANVLTF; DNA: TGTGCCAGCAGTTTACTTCTCTCTGGGGCCAACGTCCTGACTTTC
V: TRBV30; D: NA; size: NA; J: TRBJ2-4; CDR3: CAWSGTANNKNIQYF; DNA: TGTGCCTGGAGTGGGACAGCTAATAACAAAAACATTCAGTACTTC
V: TRBV7-9; D: TRBD1; size: few; J: TRBJ1-5; CDR3: CASSLGDSRNQPQHF; DNA: TGTGCCAGCAGCTTAGGGGACAGCAGAAATCAGCCCCAGCATTTT
V: TRBV11-3; D: NA; size: NA; J: TRBJ1-2; CDR3: CASSLDGGDGYTF; DNA: TGTGCCAGCAGCTTAGATGGCGGCGATGGCTACACCTTC
V: TRBV18; D: NA; size: NA; J: TRBJ2-7; CDR3: CASSQTASYEQYF; DNA: TGTGCCAGCTCCCAGACAGCGTCCTACGAGCAGTACTTC
V: TRBV7-2; D: NA; size: NA; J: TRBJ2-5; CDR3: CASSFSQRQETQYF; DNA: TGTGCCAGCAGCTTTAGCCAGCGCCAAGAGACCCAGTACTTC
V: TRBV3-1/TRBV3-2; D: NA; size: NA; J: TRBJ1-1; CDR3: CASSQDPDGMNTEAFF; DNA: TGTGCCAGCAGCCAAGACCCGGACGGGATGAACACTGAAGCTTTCTTT
V: TRBV7-2; D: TRBD2; size: NA; J: TRBJ2-3; CDR3: CASSLEASGGASSDTQYF; DNA: TGTGCCAGCAGCTTAGAGGCTAGCGGGGGGGCAAGCTCAGATACGCAGTATTTT
V: TRBV28; D: NA; size: NA; J: TRBJ1-5; CDR3: CASGLYGQPQHF; DNA: TGTGCCAGCGGCTTATACGGACAACCCCAGCATTTT
V: TRBV7-2; D: NA; size: NA; J: TRBJ2-7; CDR3: CASSATGNGEQYF; DNA: TGTGCCAGCAGCGCCACAGGGAACGGCGAGCAGTACTTC
V: TRBV24-1; D: TRBD2; size: NA; J: TRBJ2-1; CDR3: CATSDPSSGGPFDEQFF; DNA: TGTGCCACCAGTGATCCCTCCAGCGGGGGGCCGTTCGATGAGCAGTTCTTC
V: TRBV2; D: TRBD2; size: few; J: TRBJ2-5; CDR3: CASSVLSGVQETQYF; DNA: TGTGCCAGCAGTGTACTTAGCGGGGTCCAAGAGACCCAGTACTTC
V: TRBV19; D: TRBD1; size: NA; J: TRBJ1-5; CDR3: CASSMTGSNQPQHF; DNA: TGTGCCAGTAGTATGACAGGGAGCAATCAGCCCCAGCATTTT
V: TRBV5-8; D: TRBD1; size: few; J: TRBJ1-1; CDR3: CASSYGQGFEAFF; DNA: TGTGCCAGCAGCTACGGACAGGGCTTTGAAGCTTTCTTT
V: TRBV7-8; D: TRBD1; size: NA; J: TRBJ1-1; CDR3: CASSRDRRTEAFF; DNA: TGTGCCAGCAGCCGGGACAGAAGGACTGAAGCTTTCTTT
V: TRBV7-2; D: NA; size: NA; J: TRBJ2-2; CDR3: CASSKRGGGDTGELFF; DNA: TGTGCCAGCAGCAAGAGGGGTGGAGGGGACACCGGGGAGCTGTTTTTT
V: TRBV7-2; D: NA; size: NA; J: TRBJ1-3; CDR3: CASSLVRGMGNTIYF; DNA: TGTGCCAGCAGCTTAGTCAGGGGAATGGGAAACACCATATATTTT
V: TRBV19; D: TRBD2; size: NA; J: TRBJ2-1; CDR3: CASSSRAGAYNEQFF; DNA: TGTGCCAGTAGTTCCAGAGCGGGGGCCTACAATGAGCAGTTCTTC
V: TRBV5-1; D: TRBD1; size: once; J: TRBJ1-1; CDR3: CASSTQGMNTEAFF; DNA: TGCGCCAGCAGCACACAGGGGATGAACACTGAAGCTTTCTTT
V: TRBV20-1; D: NA; size: NA; J: TRBJ2-2; CDR3: CSASTQASLTGELFF; DNA: TGCAGTGCTAGTACCCAGGCCTCACTCACCGGGGAGCTGTTTTTT
V: TRBV6-2/TRBV6-3; D: TRBD1; size: NA; J: TRBJ2-5; CDR3: CASSYQGTGALQETQYF; DNA: TGTGCCAGCAGTTACCAGGGGACAGGAGCACTTCAAGAGACCCAGTACTTC
V: TRBV7-3; D: TRBD2; size: NA; J: TRBJ2-1; CDR3: CASSLAVSSYNEQFF; DNA: TGTGCCAGCAGCCTAGCGGTTAGCTCCTACAATGAGCAGTTCTTC
V: TRBV3-1/TRBV3-2; D: NA; size: NA; J: TRBJ1-1; CDR3: CASSQDPRVEAFF; DNA: TGTGCCAGCAGCCAAGATCCGAGGGTTGAAGCTTTCTTT
V: TRBV11-2; D: TRBD1; size: NA; J: TRBJ1-6; CDR3: CASSSRVGTGARSPLHF; DNA: TGTGCCAGCAGCTCACGAGTCGGGACAGGGGCCCGTTCACCCCTCCACTTT
V: TRBV23-1; D: NA; size: NA; J: TRBJ1-3; CDR3: CASTRRAGNTIYF; DNA: TGCGCCAGCACCCGCAGGGCCGGAAACACCATATATTTT
V: TRBV5-4; D: TRBD1; size: once; J: TRBJ1-1; CDR3: CASTSGQTRNTEAFF; DNA: TGTGCCAGCACCTCGGGACAGACTAGGAACACTGAAGCTTTCTTT
V: TRBV11-2; D: TRBD2; size: NA; J: TRBJ2-1; CDR3: CASRPPGLGVNEQFF; DNA: TGTGCCAGCAGGCCACCGGGACTAGGCGTAAATGAGCAGTTCTTC
V: TRBV28; D: TRBD1; size: NA; J: TRBJ1-2; CDR3: CASSTGQGSDYGYTF; DNA: TGTGCCAGCAGCACAGGACAGGGCTCGGACTATGGCTACACCTTC
V: TRBV28; D: NA; size: NA; J: TRBJ2-1; CDR3: CASSGPAYNEQFF; DNA: TGTGCCAGCAGTGGGCCCGCGTACAATGAGCAGTTCTTC
V: TRBV7-3; D: NA; size: NA; J: TRBJ2-3; CDR3: CASSLGVGTDTQYF; DNA: TGTGCCAGCAGCTTAGGAGTTGGAACAGATACGCAGTATTTT
V: TRBV21-1; D: NA; size: NA; J: TRBJ2-3; CDR3: CASSDAERSTDTQYF; DNA: TGTGCCAGCAGCGATGCCGAGCGGAGCACAGATACGCAGTATTTT
V: TRBV10-1; D: NA; size: few; J: TRBJ2-5; CDR3: CASSEGGIGETQYF; DNA: TGCGCCAGCAGTGAGGGGGGGATCGGAGAGACCCAGTACTTC
V: TRBV6-6; D: NA; size: NA; J: TRBJ1-1; CDR3: CASSYSTGNTEAFF; DNA: TGTGCCAGCAGTTACTCCACGGGGAACACTGAAGCTTTCTTT
V: TRBV13; D: TRBD2; size: NA; J: TRBJ2-1; CDR3: CASAPTSGGAKGNEQFF; DNA: TGTGCCTCAGCCCCCACTAGCGGGGGGGCGAAGGGCAATGAGCAGTTCTTC
V: TRBV4-1; D: TRBD2; size: NA; J: TRBJ2-7; CDR3: CASSHLTALAGDRYEQYF; DNA: TGCGCCAGCAGCCACCTCACGGCCCTAGCGGGGGATCGTTACGAGCAGTACTTC
V: TRBV2; D: TRBD2; size: NA; J: TRBJ2-2; CDR3: CASRRGASNTGELFF; DNA: TGTGCCAGCAGGCGGGGGGCCTCGAACACCGGGGAGCTGTTTTTT
V: TRBV3-1/TRBV3-2; D: NA; size: NA; J: TRBJ2-1; CDR3: CASSQGLVEQFF; DNA: TGTGCCAGCAGCCAGGGGCTAGTTGAGCAGTTCTTC
V: TRBV18; D: TRBD1; size: NA; J: TRBJ2-6; CDR3: CASSPRDSGISGANVLTF; DNA: TGTGCCAGCTCACCACGGGACAGTGGAATCTCTGGGGCCAACGTCCTGACTTTC
V: TRBV5-5; D: TRBD2; size: NA; J: TRBJ2-3; CDR3: CASSAGTRRPTDTQYF; DNA: TGTGCCAGCAGCGCCGGGACTAGAAGGCCCACAGATACGCAGTATTTT
V: TRBV10-3; D: NA; size: NA; J: TRBJ1-6; CDR3: CAIRPERSLHSPLHF; DNA: TGTGCCATCAGACCAGAACGGAGCCTCCATTCACCCCTCCACTTT
V: TRBV5-5; D: TRBD1; size: NA; J: TRBJ2-2; CDR3: CASSLSRTGDTGELFF; DNA: TGTGCCAGCAGCTTGTCCAGGACAGGGGACACCGGGGAGCTGTTTTTT
V: TRBV5-8; D: NA; size: NA; J: TRBJ1-1; CDR3: CASSRQDRTVRDTEAFF; DNA: TGTGCCAGCAGTCGTCAGGACAGAACCGTTCGCGACACTGAAGCTTTCTTT
V: TRBV3-1/TRBV3-2; D: NA; size: NA; J: TRBJ1-1; CDR3: CASSLGHSMNTEAFF; DNA: TGTGCCAGCAGCCTAGGACACTCGATGAACACTGAAGCTTTCTTT
V: TRBV6-5; D: NA; size: NA; J: TRBJ1-6; CDR3: CASSPTGFYNSPLHF; DNA: TGTGCCAGCAGTCCGACAGGCTTCTATAATTCACCCCTCCACTTT
V: TRBV9; D: NA; size: NA; J: TRBJ1-3; CDR3: CASSVGGVLSGNTIYF; DNA: TGTGCCAGCAGCGTAGGGGGGGTCCTCTCTGGAAACACCATATATTTT
V: TRBV4-2; D: TRBD1; size: NA; J: TRBJ1-3; CDR3: CASSPLTGGVGNTIYF; DNA: TGTGCCAGCAGCCCATTGACAGGGGGCGTTGGAAACACCATATATTTT
V: TRBV12-3/TRBV12-4; D: NA; size: NA; J: TRBJ2-7; CDR3: CASSGFLASEQYF; DNA: TGTGCCAGCAGCGGTTTTTTAGCCTCCGAGCAGTACTTC